This TCR beta chain was documented in a study of blood T cell repertoires in COVID-19. Overall study: T cells, B-cell-depleted T cells, or PBMCs supplied cDNA or gDNA.

Authors' data handling: From reference gene primer amplification, estimates of nucleated cell counts were derived. Profiled with immunoSEQ multiplex PCR; TCRdb holds only in-frame clones, not every one. V and J calls and clone size are those listed in that table; D and trimming were worked out from the DNA. The data show hundreds of thousands of clones, roughly 89% seen once. Trimming pared 1 base from V and 4 bases from J, leaving 10 bases between. The CDR3 contains 15 residues. In germline, CDR1 is SGHDN, CDR2 FVKESK. The chain couples TRBV14 to TRBJ2-2, with D tentatively TRBD1 (5 bases). Material: peripheral blood. This sequence originates from a woman aged 25 to 39 with active or convalescent COVID-19. Here the CDR3 reads CASSQVRGGTGELFF. CDR3 nucleotides: TGTGCCAGCAGCCAAGTTAGGGGCGGCACCGGGGAGCTGTTTTTT.